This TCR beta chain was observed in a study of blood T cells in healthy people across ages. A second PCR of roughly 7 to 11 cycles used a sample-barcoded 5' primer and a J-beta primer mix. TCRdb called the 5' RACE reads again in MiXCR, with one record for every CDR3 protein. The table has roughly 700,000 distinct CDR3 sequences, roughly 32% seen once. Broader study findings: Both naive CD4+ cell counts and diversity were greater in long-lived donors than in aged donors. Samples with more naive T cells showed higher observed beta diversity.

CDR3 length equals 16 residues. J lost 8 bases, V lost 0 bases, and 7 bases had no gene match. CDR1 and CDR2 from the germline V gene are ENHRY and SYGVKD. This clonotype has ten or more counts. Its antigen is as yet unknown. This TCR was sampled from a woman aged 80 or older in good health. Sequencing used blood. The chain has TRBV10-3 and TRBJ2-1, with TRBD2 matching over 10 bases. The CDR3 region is CAISESKRGGRDEQFF. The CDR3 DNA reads TGTGCCATCAGTGAGTCGAAGCGGGGGGGCCGAGATGAGCAGTTCTTC.